The source of this T cell receptor beta chain is a study of T cells in Graves' hyperthyroidism and ophthalmopathy. Findings and caveats of the study: Patients with ophthalmopathy were separated from those with stable hyperthyroidism by a 13 V-J model. Most clonotypes expanded in the thyroid (above 0.001) were also present in blood.

What was amplified from RNA transcripts were TCR beta CDR3 regions. The HTBI primer set was used in a first-round RT-PCR of the TCR CDR3. Each CDR3 protein gets one entry after TCRdb re-called the multiplex PCR reads with MiXCR. The repertoire has 660,000 or so distinct CDR3 sequences, just under 45% of them found once; the top ten carry about 7.7%. There are 15 residues in the CDR3. Germline CDR1 is SGHVS and CDR2 is FQNEAQ. V lost 6 bases to trimming and J lost 10 bases; unmatched junction nucleotides: 10. The study excluded patients with uncontrolled infection, other autoimmune disease, pregnancy or lactation. Regarding this clonotype: The antigen remains unidentified.

The genes are TRBV7-8 and TRBJ1-6; 9 nucleotides match TRBD1. Material: peripheral blood or thyroid tissue (not recorded which). The sequence was obtained from an adult man with Graves' disease, either hyperthyroidism or ophthalmopathy (not recorded which). The chain's CDR3 is CASRNAGTGSSPLHF. The CDR3 nucleotides are TGTGCCAGCAGAAATGCAGGGACAGGGAGCTCACCCCTCCACTTT.